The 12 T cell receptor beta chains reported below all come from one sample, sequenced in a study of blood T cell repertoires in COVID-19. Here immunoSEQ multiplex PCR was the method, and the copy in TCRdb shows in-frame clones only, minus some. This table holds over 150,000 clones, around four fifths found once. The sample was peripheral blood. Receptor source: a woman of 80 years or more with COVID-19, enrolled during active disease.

Here the CDR3 reads CASSLAAGGPNEQFF. In DNA, the CDR3 is TGCGCCAGCAGCTTGGCCGCGGGGGGGCCCAATGAGCAGTTCTTC. The chain recombines TRBV5-1 with TRBJ2-1; 9 bases match TRBD2. The germline gives CDR1 SGHRS, CDR2 YFSETQ. This CDR3 has 15 amino acids. Losses at the gene ends were 0 bases for V and 6 bases for J; bases not matched to a gene: 4.

The CDR3 region is CASSQLLGSPADTQYF. CDR3 nucleotides: TGTGCCAGTAGTCAACTACTAGGTTCCCCCGCAGATACGCAGTATTTT. The rearrangement uses TRBV19 and TRBJ2-3, with D possibly matching TRBD2 (5 bases). CDR1 is LNHDA, CDR2 SQIVND, per germline (reference sequence). V lost 5 bases, J lost 4 bases, and 19 bases lay in between. The CDR3 is made up of 16 amino acids.

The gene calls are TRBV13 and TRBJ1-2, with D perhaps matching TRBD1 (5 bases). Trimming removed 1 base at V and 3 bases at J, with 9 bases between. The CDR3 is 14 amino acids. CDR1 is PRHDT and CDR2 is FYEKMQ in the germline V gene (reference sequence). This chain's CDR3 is CASSLAGGDYGYTF. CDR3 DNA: TGTGCCAGCAGCTTAGCCGGGGGGGACTATGGCTACACCTTC.

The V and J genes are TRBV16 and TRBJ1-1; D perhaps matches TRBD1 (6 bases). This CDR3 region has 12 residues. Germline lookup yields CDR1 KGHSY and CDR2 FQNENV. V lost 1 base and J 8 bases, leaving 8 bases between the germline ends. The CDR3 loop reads CASSQWGTEAFF. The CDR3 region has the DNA TGTGCCAGCAGCCAATGGGGGACAGAAGCTTTCTTT.

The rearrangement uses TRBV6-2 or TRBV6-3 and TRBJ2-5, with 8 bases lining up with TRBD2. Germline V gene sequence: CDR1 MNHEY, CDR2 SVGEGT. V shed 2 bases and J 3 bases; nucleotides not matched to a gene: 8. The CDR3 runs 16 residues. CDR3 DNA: TGTGCCAGCAGTTACGGTGTGGCGGGGGGAGAAGAGACCCAGTACTTC. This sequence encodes CASSYGVAGGEETQYF.

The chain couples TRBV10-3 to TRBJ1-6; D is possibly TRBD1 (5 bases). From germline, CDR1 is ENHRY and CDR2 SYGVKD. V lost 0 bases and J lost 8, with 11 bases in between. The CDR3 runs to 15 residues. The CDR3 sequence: CAISESTGGDSPLHF. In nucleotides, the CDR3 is TGTGCCATCAGTGAGTCTACGGGGGGGGATTCACCCCTCCACTTT.

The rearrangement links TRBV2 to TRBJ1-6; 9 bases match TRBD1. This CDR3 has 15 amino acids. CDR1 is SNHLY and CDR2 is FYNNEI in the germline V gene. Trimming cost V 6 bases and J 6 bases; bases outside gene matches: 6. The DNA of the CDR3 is TGTGCCAGCAGCCGACAGGGGGGGGTTAATTCACCCCTCCACTTT. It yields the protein CASSRQGGVNSPLHF.

CDR3 amino acids: CASSSRVNSPLHF. The CDR3 DNA reads as TGCGCCAGCAGTTCCCGCGTGAATTCACCCCTCCACTTT. The V call is TRBV10-1, the J call TRBJ1-6; D gene uncertain. The germline CDR1 and CDR2 sequences are WNHNN and SYGVQD (reference sequence). The CDR3 is made up of 13 amino acids. V shed 5 bases and J shed 7 bases, with 9 bases lying between them.

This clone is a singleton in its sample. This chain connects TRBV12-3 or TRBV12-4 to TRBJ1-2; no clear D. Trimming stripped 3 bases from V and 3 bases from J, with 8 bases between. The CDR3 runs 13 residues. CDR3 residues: CASSFGEHYGYTF. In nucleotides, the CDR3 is TGTGCCAGCAGTTTCGGGGAACACTATGGCTACACCTTC.

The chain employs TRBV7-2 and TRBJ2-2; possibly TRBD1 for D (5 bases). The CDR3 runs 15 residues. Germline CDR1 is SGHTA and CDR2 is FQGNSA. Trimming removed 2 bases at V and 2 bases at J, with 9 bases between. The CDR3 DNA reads TGTGCCAGCAGCTTAAGGCAGGGCAACACCGGGGAGCTGTTTTTT. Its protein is CASSLRQGNTGELFF.

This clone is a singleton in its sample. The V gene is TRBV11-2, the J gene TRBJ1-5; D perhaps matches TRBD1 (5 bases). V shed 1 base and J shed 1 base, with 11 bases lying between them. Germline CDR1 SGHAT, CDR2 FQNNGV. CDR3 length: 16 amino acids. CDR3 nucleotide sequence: TGTGCCAGCAGCTTAGGGCAGGGAGGCAGCAATCAGCCCCAGCATTTT. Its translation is CASSLGQGGSNQPQHF. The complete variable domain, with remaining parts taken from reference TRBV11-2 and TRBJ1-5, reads EAGVAQSPRYKIIEKRQSVAFWCNPISGHATLYWYQQILGQGPKLLIQFQNNGVVDDSQLPKDRFSAERLKGVDSTLKIQPAKLEDSAVYLCASSLGQGGSNQPQHFGDGTRLSIL.

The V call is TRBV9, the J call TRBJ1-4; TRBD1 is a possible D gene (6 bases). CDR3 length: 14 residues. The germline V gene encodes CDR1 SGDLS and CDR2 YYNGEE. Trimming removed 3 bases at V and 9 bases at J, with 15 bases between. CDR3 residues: CASSEQGLTKKLFF. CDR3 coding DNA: TGTGCCAGCAGCGAACAGGGTTTAACAAAAAAACTGTTTTTT.